The source of this T cell receptor (beta chain) is a study of Ad26.COV2.S vaccination and SARS-CoV-2 variants. Study as a whole: Donor had been placed in the Ad26.COV2.S arm of the COV1001 trial.

Study results and limitations: Overall T cell responses may have been underestimated by the analyses of TCR breadth and depth. Reported findings describe substantial breadth in spike-specific CD8+ and CD4+ T cell responses following vaccination.

Treatment indicated: 19 received Ad26.COV2.S at low or high dose, single or two shots; roughly 5 received placebo; per-sample allocation not given. Day 63 following the first vaccine or placebo injection was when the samples were taken. Germline V lookup: CDR1 ENHRY, CDR2 SYGVKD. This CDR3 spans 18 amino acids. The V and J ends lost 2 bases and 0 bases respectively, with 20 bases between them. To note about this clone: The antigen is not known.

The assay was immunoSEQ multiplex PCR, and TCRdb's table has in-frame clones only and misses some. The profile shows more than 300,000 clones, 70% to 90% of them singletons. This specimen was peripheral blood, taken in a trial of Ad26.COV2.S vaccine versus placebo. V usage is TRBV10-3 and J usage is TRBJ2-7, with D maybe TRBD2 (6 bases). This receptor was obtained from a person between 18 and 65 years old who received the Ad26.COV2.S COVID-19 vaccine or a placebo. The CDR3 sequence: CAISEGVWDLADSYEQYF. DNA for the CDR3: TGTGCCATCAGTGAGGGAGTGTGGGATTTAGCGGACTCCTACGAGCAGTACTTC.